This TCR beta chain was sequenced in a study of blood T cell repertoires in COVID-19. In the study overall: COVID-19 samples from acute and convalescent phases originated in the United States, Italy and Spain. In each case, the material was cDNA or gDNA derived from T cells, B-cell-depleted T cells, or PBMCs.

Original data processing: Researchers report that nucleated cell counts were estimated from reference gene primer amplification. Sequenced by immunoSEQ multiplex PCR; TCRdb stores in-frame clones only, minus some. V and J calls and clone size come straight from that table; D and trimming were deduced from the DNA. The sample includes under 150,000 clones, more than 65% of them seen just once. V shed 6 bases and J 4 bases; nucleotides not matched to a gene: 7. The CDR3 loop spans 15 amino acids. The V gene's germline CDR1 is LNHDA and CDR2 SQIVND (reference sequence). This TCR was recovered from a man between 50 and 59 years old with acute or convalescent COVID-19. Sample: peripheral blood. This chain links TRBV19 with TRBJ2-1; TRBD1 matches 9 bases. CDR3 loop: CASREQGAVYNEQFF. The CDR3 DNA reads as TGTGCCAGTAGAGAACAGGGGGCGGTGTACAATGAGCAGTTCTTC.